Listed below are T cell receptor beta chains from one sample, sequenced in a study of cytomegalovirus exposure and HLA in healthy donors. Assay: immunoSEQ multiplex PCR; the TCRdb copy retains only in-frame clones and omits some. The data contain around 130,000 clones, 80% to 90% of them singletons. Sample: PBMCs. These receptor sequences come from a woman aged 18-29 years in good health and CMV-seropositive. Each CDR3 is given with its conserved first and last residue. The D gene is left open where the match is weak. Where a row states a size, it is once, few, many or the class of an expanded clone; other rows omit it.

d_gene	v_gene	j_gene	abundance	CDR3aa	CDR3nt
NA	TRBV2	TRBJ1-4	NA	CASSERKQGGEKLFF	TGTGCCAGCAGTGAACGAAAACAGGGAGGGGAAAAACTGTTTTTT
NA	TRBV27	TRBJ1-1	NA	CASAQWGERTEAFF	TGTGCCAGCGCTCAGTGGGGGGAACGGACTGAAGCTTTCTTT
NA	TRBV7-6	TRBJ2-3	NA	CASSPPGVGKTDTQYF	TGTGCCAGCAGCCCCCCCGGGGTGGGAAAGACAGATACGCAGTATTTT
NA	TRBV29-1	TRBJ2-5	once	CSVEDGPAGGPWETQYF	TGCAGCGTTGAGGATGGACCCGCCGGGGGGCCCTGGGAGACCCAGTACTTC
NA	TRBV5-5	TRBJ1-1	NA	CASSLAGDTEAFF	TGTGCCAGCAGCTTGGCAGGGGATACTGAAGCTTTCTTT
NA	TRBV19	TRBJ1-2	NA	CASSIAAGANYGYTF	TGTGCCAGTAGTATAGCGGCGGGAGCTAACTATGGCTACACCTTC
TRBD2	TRBV5-4	TRBJ2-5	NA	CAVAGTGGETQYF	TGTGCCGTCGCTGGGACGGGAGGGGAGACCCAGTACTTC
NA	TRBV2	TRBJ1-5	once	CASSDRSSNQPQHF	TGTGCCAGCAGTGATAGGAGTAGCAATCAGCCCCAGCATTTT
NA	TRBV6-5	TRBJ2-3	once	CASSYSALGADTQYF	TGTGCCAGCAGTTACTCTGCTCTGGGAGCAGATACGCAGTATTTT
TRBD1	TRBV11-2	TRBJ1-4	NA	CASSLVRGQLINEKLFF	TGTGCCAGCAGCTTAGTTAGGGGACAGCTCATTAATGAAAAACTGTTTTTT
TRBD1	TRBV19	TRBJ2-5	NA	CASSRTGGGETQYF	TGTGCCAGTAGCCGGACAGGGGGCGGGGAGACCCAGTACTTC
TRBD2	TRBV11-2	TRBJ2-1	once	CASRPGTSVGNEQFF	TGTGCCAGCAGACCGGGGACTAGCGTTGGCAATGAGCAGTTCTTC
NA	TRBV27	TRBJ2-1	NA	CASSLRPGFNEQFF	TGTGCCAGCAGTTTACGCCCAGGTTTCAATGAGCAGTTCTTC
NA	TRBV4-1	TRBJ2-7	NA	CASSQDGTRWENYEQYF	TGCGCCAGCAGCCAAGATGGGACTCGATGGGAAAACTACGAGCAGTACTTC
NA	TRBV29-1	TRBJ2-1	once	CSVEKGRASNEQFF	TGCAGCGTTGAGAAAGGCAGGGCTTCGAATGAGCAGTTCTTC
NA	TRBV7-9	TRBJ1-1	NA	CSSSPLEGEAFF	TGTTCCAGCAGCCCCCTTGAGGGTGAAGCTTTCTTT
NA	TRBV7-9	TRBJ2-1	NA	CASSLVRGSYNEQFF	TGTGCCAGCAGCTTAGTGCGGGGCTCCTACAATGAGCAGTTCTTC
NA	TRBV5-1	TRBJ2-3	NA	CASSFPDYSSTDTQYF	TGCGCCAGCAGTTTCCCGGACTACTCTAGCACAGATACGCAGTATTTT
NA	TRBV6-1	TRBJ1-5	NA	CASSEALMGGASHF	TGTGCCAGCAGTGAAGCCCTGATGGGGGGGGCATCGCATTTT
NA	TRBV2	TRBJ1-1	NA	CASSEGQLELNTEAFF	TGTGCCAGCAGTGAAGGCCAGCTAGAATTGAACACTGAAGCTTTCTTT
NA	TRBV5-4	TRBJ2-7	NA	CASSLESNSYEQYF	TGTGCCAGCAGCTTGGAGAGCAACTCCTACGAGCAGTACTTC
NA	TRBV4-1	TRBJ2-3	few	CASSQTVSGTQYF	TGCGCCAGCAGCCAAACAGTTAGTGGGACGCAGTATTTT
NA	TRBV29-1	TRBJ1-3	NA	CSVEDSNSGNTIYF	TGCAGCGTTGAGGACAGTAACTCTGGAAACACCATATATTTT
TRBD1	TRBV5-4	TRBJ1-6	NA	CASSLQGAEPLHF	TGTGCCAGCAGTCTACAGGGGGCCGAGCCCCTCCACTTT
NA	TRBV4-1	TRBJ1-2	NA	CASSQDLQGGGYTF	TGCGCCAGCAGCCAAGATTTGCAGGGCGGTGGCTACACCTTC
NA	TRBV5-1	TRBJ2-7	NA	CASSSRAGTREQYF	TGCGCCAGCAGCTCGAGGGCGGGCACCCGGGAGCAGTACTTC
TRBD2	TRBV6-5	TRBJ2-3	once	CASTIAGGPGTQYF	TGTGCCAGCACTATAGCGGGGGGGCCGGGTACGCAGTATTTT
TRBD1	TRBV19	TRBJ1-2	NA	CASSTDRGQGYTF	TGTGCCAGTAGTACGGACAGGGGGCAGGGCTACACCTTC
TRBD2	TRBV6-1	TRBJ2-7	NA	CASQNGRGGAYEQYF	TGTGCCAGCCAAAACGGGAGGGGGGGGGCTTACGAGCAGTACTTC
TRBD1	TRBV6-1	TRBJ1-5	NA	CASSEGLGRGLYVSNQPQHF	TGTGCCAGCAGTGAAGGCTTGGGCAGGGGGCTTTACGTGAGCAATCAGCCCCAGCATTTT
NA	TRBV7-9	TRBJ1-2	NA	CASSYAGAQGYTF	TGTGCCAGCAGTTACGCGGGGGCTCAGGGCTACACCTTC
TRBD1	TRBV2	TRBJ1-3	NA	CASGTGENTIYF	TGTGCCAGTGGGACAGGGGAAAACACCATATATTTT
TRBD1	TRBV7-2	TRBJ2-5	NA	CASSFQVGQGETQYF	TGTGCCAGCAGCTTTCAAGTTGGACAGGGGGAGACCCAGTACTTC
NA	TRBV10-3	TRBJ1-1	once	CAISDGTPQVAFF	TGTGCCATCAGTGATGGGACACCCCAAGTAGCTTTCTTT
TRBD1	TRBV5-6	TRBJ1-6	NA	CASSLTGTAVRSLHF	TGTGCCAGCAGCCTCACGGGGACAGCCGTTCGTTCTCTCCACTTT
NA	TRBV5-1	TRBJ2-7	NA	CASSLEAGYYEQYF	TGCGCCAGCAGCTTGGAGGCGGGATACTACGAGCAGTACTTC
NA	TRBV15	TRBJ1-5	NA	CATSSTRVDSNQPQHF	TGTGCCACCAGCTCCACACGGGTGGATAGCAATCAGCCCCAGCATTTT
TRBD1	TRBV19	TRBJ1-5	NA	CASSGTGGVQPQHF	TGTGCCAGTAGTGGGACAGGGGGCGTTCAGCCCCAGCATTTT
TRBD1	TRBV4-1	TRBJ1-2	NA	CASSLLIRDRGNYGYTF	TGCGCCAGCAGCCTCCTAATCCGGGACAGGGGGAACTATGGCTACACCTTC
TRBD1	TRBV7-2	TRBJ2-7	NA	CASSPLRGQVEQYF	TGTGCCAGCAGCCCCCTACGAGGACAGGTAGAGCAGTACTTC
NA	TRBV20-1	TRBJ1-1	NA	CSARVAGAFF	TGCAGTGCTAGAGTGGCGGGAGCTTTCTTT
TRBD2	TRBV6-1	TRBJ2-3	NA	CASSGGTSGFRDTQYF	TGTGCCAGCAGTGGGGGGACTAGCGGGTTTAGGGATACGCAGTATTTT
TRBD2	TRBV5-1	TRBJ2-3	NA	CASSLRSGGPTDTQYF	TGCGCCAGCAGCTTGCGGAGCGGGGGGCCCACAGATACGCAGTATTTT
NA	TRBV5-1	TRBJ2-3	NA	CASSLGGTSSTDTQYF	TGCGCCAGCAGCTTGGGGGGGACATCTAGCACAGATACGCAGTATTTT
NA	TRBV7-9	TRBJ2-7	once	CASSFLDWKSSYEQYF	TGTGCCAGCAGCTTCCTGGACTGGAAGAGCTCCTACGAGCAGTACTTC
NA	TRBV2	TRBJ1-1	NA	CASKTGGRKGTEAFF	TGTGCCAGCAAAACCGGGGGGAGAAAGGGCACTGAAGCTTTCTTT
TRBD1	TRBV6-5	TRBJ1-5	NA	CASRAGTGDQPQHF	TGTGCCAGCAGAGCCGGGACAGGGGATCAGCCCCAGCATTTT